This T cell receptor beta chain was captured by sequencing in a study of breast tumors, draining lymph nodes, adjacent tissues. Study-wide findings and caveats: Compared with basal-like, luminal-like tumors shared significantly more repertoire with nontumor tissue. That most tumor T cells come from lymph nodes remained unproven. Findings are consistent with lymph node origin and intratumoral expansion of most tumor T cells. Compared with lymph nodes, tumors were less diverse; compared with nontumor tissue, more.

TCRdb re-called the multiplex PCR reads through MiXCR, storing one row per CDR3 protein. The sample has approximately 280,000 distinct CDR3 sequences, 30% to 35% seen once. The V and J ends lost 5 bases and 5 bases, in that order; junction bases with no gene match: 6. The CDR3 sequence is 14 residues long. The germline V gene has CDR1 LGHNA and CDR2 YNFKEQ. This clonotype was seen repeatedly, ten times or more. Its target is not known. Axillary draining lymph nodes of breast cancer patients supplied the node samples. The V and J genes are TRBV4-2 and TRBJ2-3, with 8 bases matching TRBD2. Material for sequencing was axillary lymph node tissue. The source of this sequence is a female donor with breast cancer. Some clones in this sample may be carry-over from other donors' samples. The CDR3 DNA reads as TGTGCCAGCAGCAGCGGACTAGCAAGAGATACGCAGTATTTT. This translates into CASSSGLARDTQYF.